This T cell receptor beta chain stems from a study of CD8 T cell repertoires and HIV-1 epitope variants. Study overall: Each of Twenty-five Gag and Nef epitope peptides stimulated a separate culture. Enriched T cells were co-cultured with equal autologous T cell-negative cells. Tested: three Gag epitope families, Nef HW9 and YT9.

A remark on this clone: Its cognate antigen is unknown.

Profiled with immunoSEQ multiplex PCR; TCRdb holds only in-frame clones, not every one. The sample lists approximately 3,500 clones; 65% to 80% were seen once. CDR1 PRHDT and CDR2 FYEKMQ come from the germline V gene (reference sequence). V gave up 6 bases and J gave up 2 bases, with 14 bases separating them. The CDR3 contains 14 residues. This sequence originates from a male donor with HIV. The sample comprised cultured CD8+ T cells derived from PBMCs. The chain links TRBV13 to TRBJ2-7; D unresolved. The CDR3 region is CASSSDVSAYEQYF. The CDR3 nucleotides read TGTGCCAGCAGTTCAGATGTCTCGGCCTACGAGCAGTACTTC.